Listed below are T cell receptor beta chains from one sample, sequenced in a study of CD8 T cells in Susac syndrome. TCRdb reanalysed the immunoSEQ multiplex PCR reads using MiXCR and keeps one entry per CDR3 protein. The sample consists of over 140,000 distinct CDR3 sequences, about 95% of them appearing once. What was sequenced was CD4+ T cells from PBMCs. These receptors all come from a human donor with Susac syndrome. Each CDR3 is given with its conserved first and last residue. Each record gives: D gene, J gene, V gene, clone size, CDR3 DNA, CDR3 protein. D genes are given only for firm matches. Clone size is stated in some rows and not others, as once, few, many or a class when expanded.

D gene: .; J gene: TRBJ1-2; V gene: TRBV9; clone size: .; CDR3 DNA: TGTGCCAGCAGCCGGGGGACAAATGACTATGGCTACACCTTC; CDR3 protein: CASSRGTNDYGYTF
D gene: .; J gene: TRBJ1-4; V gene: TRBV27; clone size: once; CDR3 DNA: TGTGCCAGCAGTGCCCAACCCTTATCCGGGTTAGGGGAAAAACTGTTTTTT; CDR3 protein: CASSAQPLSGLGEKLFF
D gene: .; J gene: TRBJ1-5; V gene: TRBV20-1; clone size: .; CDR3 DNA: TGCAGTGCTAGAGGGACGGCCGATCAGCCCCAGCATTTT; CDR3 protein: CSARGTADQPQHF
D gene: .; J gene: TRBJ2-3; V gene: TRBV30; clone size: .; CDR3 DNA: TGTGCCTGGAGTGTAAATCTAGCAATACATACGCAGTATTTT; CDR3 protein: CAWSVNLAIHTQYF
D gene: .; J gene: TRBJ1-2; V gene: TRBV28; clone size: .; CDR3 DNA: TGTGCCAGCAGGATCAGGGCCTCCGGCTACACCTTC; CDR3 protein: CASRIRASGYTF
D gene: .; J gene: TRBJ2-6; V gene: TRBV19; clone size: .; CDR3 DNA: TGTGCCAGTAGTATAGGGAACACTGCCCTTACTGGGGCCAACGTCCTGACTTTC; CDR3 protein: CASSIGNTALTGANVLTF
D gene: .; J gene: TRBJ1-1; V gene: TRBV3-1; clone size: .; CDR3 DNA: TGTGCCAGCAGCCGTACTCCGGCGGGGTCTGGGAACACTGAAGCTTTCTTT; CDR3 protein: CASSRTPAGSGNTEAFF
D gene: .; J gene: TRBJ1-1; V gene: TRBV6-2/TRBV6-3; clone size: .; CDR3 DNA: TGTGCCAGCCAACCTGGGGACACTGAAGCTTTCTTT; CDR3 protein: CASQPGDTEAFF
D gene: .; J gene: TRBJ2-7; V gene: TRBV20-1; clone size: once; CDR3 DNA: TGCAGTGCTAAGGGGGCCTACGAGCAGTACTTC; CDR3 protein: CSAKGAYEQYF
D gene: .; J gene: TRBJ1-5; V gene: TRBV20-1; clone size: .; CDR3 DNA: TGCAGTGCTAGTGGAGGTCCTGGCAATCAGCCCCAGCATTTT; CDR3 protein: CSASGGPGNQPQHF
D gene: TRBD2; J gene: TRBJ2-1; V gene: TRBV7-9; clone size: .; CDR3 DNA: TGTGCCAGCAGCTCCCCTAGCGGGAGTGGGCATGAGCAGTTCTTC; CDR3 protein: CASSSPSGSGHEQFF
D gene: .; J gene: TRBJ1-5; V gene: TRBV20-1; clone size: .; CDR3 DNA: TGCAGTGCTAGACGCGACGGAGGCAATCAGCCCCAGCATTTT; CDR3 protein: CSARRDGGNQPQHF
D gene: .; J gene: TRBJ2-7; V gene: TRBV6-5; clone size: .; CDR3 DNA: TGTGCCAGCAGTTACATCGGAAGGGCACAGCAGTACTTC; CDR3 protein: CASSYIGRAQQYF
D gene: TRBD2; J gene: TRBJ2-1; V gene: TRBV20-1; clone size: .; CDR3 DNA: TGCAGTGCTCCTCTTAGCGGGGGGTACAATGAGCAGTTCTTC; CDR3 protein: CSAPLSGGYNEQFF
D gene: .; J gene: TRBJ2-3; V gene: TRBV29-1; clone size: once; CDR3 DNA: TGCAGCGTTGACCCAGCGGTGAACACAGATACGCAGTATTTT; CDR3 protein: CSVDPAVNTDTQYF
D gene: .; J gene: TRBJ1-2; V gene: TRBV5-1; clone size: .; CDR3 DNA: TGCGCCAGCAGCCTGACGGGGCAGGGAGGCTACACCTTC; CDR3 protein: CASSLTGQGGYTF
D gene: TRBD2; J gene: TRBJ2-7; V gene: TRBV9; clone size: .; CDR3 DNA: TGTGCCAGCAGCGTAGTGGTAGCGGGAGGGCCGGACGAGCAGTACTTC; CDR3 protein: CASSVVVAGGPDEQYF
D gene: .; J gene: TRBJ1-6; V gene: TRBV30; clone size: .; CDR3 DNA: TGTGCCTGGAGTGCCCGGGGGAGCCCCCTCCACTTT; CDR3 protein: CAWSARGSPLHF
D gene: TRBD2; J gene: TRBJ2-3; V gene: TRBV23-1; clone size: .; CDR3 DNA: TGCGCCAGCAGGGGGGGACTAGCGGGAGACCCCGCAGATACGCAGTATTTT; CDR3 protein: CASRGGLAGDPADTQYF
D gene: .; J gene: TRBJ1-6; V gene: TRBV4-1; clone size: .; CDR3 DNA: TGCGCCAGCAGCCAAGACTGGGGGCGCGGATCACCCCTCCACTTT; CDR3 protein: CASSQDWGRGSPLHF
D gene: TRBD2; J gene: TRBJ2-2; V gene: TRBV4-2; clone size: .; CDR3 DNA: TGTGCCAGCAGCCAATATAGCGGGACCGGGGAGCTGTTTTTT; CDR3 protein: CASSQYSGTGELFF
D gene: TRBD1; J gene: TRBJ1-1; V gene: TRBV30; clone size: .; CDR3 DNA: TGTGCCTGGAATTCCGGGCGTTTACTACACCGGGACAGTGAAGACACTGAAGCTTTCTTT; CDR3 protein: CAWNSGRLLHRDSEDTEAFF
D gene: .; J gene: TRBJ1-1; V gene: TRBV7-9; clone size: .; CDR3 DNA: TGTGCCAGCAGCCGCGGGGGAGGCGGGGGCACTGAAGCTTTCTTT; CDR3 protein: CASSRGGGGGTEAFF
D gene: .; J gene: TRBJ2-7; V gene: TRBV25-1; clone size: .; CDR3 DNA: TGTGCCAGCAGCACAGTTCACTCCTACGAGCAGTACTTC; CDR3 protein: CASSTVHSYEQYF
D gene: TRBD1; J gene: TRBJ1-4; V gene: TRBV2; clone size: .; CDR3 DNA: TGTGCCAGCAGCGCAGGCTTATCAGGGGGATGGACTAATGAAAAACTGTTTTTT; CDR3 protein: CASSAGLSGGWTNEKLFF
D gene: .; J gene: TRBJ1-2; V gene: TRBV20-1; clone size: .; CDR3 DNA: TGCAGTGCTAGCGCCTCGCGAGGGGGCTACACCTTC; CDR3 protein: CSASASRGGYTF
D gene: .; J gene: TRBJ2-5; V gene: TRBV5-4; clone size: .; CDR3 DNA: TGTGCCAGCAGCTTTCAGGGAGGCTCGGAGACCCAGTACTTC; CDR3 protein: CASSFQGGSETQYF
D gene: .; J gene: TRBJ2-7; V gene: TRBV28; clone size: .; CDR3 DNA: TGTGCCAGCAGTACCACAGGACATAGCTCCTACGAGCAGTACTTC; CDR3 protein: CASSTTGHSSYEQYF
D gene: .; J gene: TRBJ2-5; V gene: TRBV3-1; clone size: .; CDR3 DNA: TGTGCCAGCAGCCAACTTCGGGGGCGGGGAGAGACCCAGTACTTC; CDR3 protein: CASSQLRGRGETQYF
D gene: .; J gene: TRBJ2-1; V gene: TRBV20-1; clone size: .; CDR3 DNA: TGCAGTGCTAGGATGCAGGCCCCGGGTAATGAGCAGTTCTTC; CDR3 protein: CSARMQAPGNEQFF
D gene: TRBD2; J gene: TRBJ2-1; V gene: TRBV3-1; clone size: .; CDR3 DNA: TGTGCCAGCAGTCGGGGACTAGAGGTCCGGGGTGAGCAGTTCTTC; CDR3 protein: CASSRGLEVRGEQFF
D gene: .; J gene: TRBJ2-6; V gene: TRBV4-3; clone size: .; CDR3 DNA: TGCGCCAGCAGCCAAGCAGTGGGCTCTGGGGCCAACGTCCTGACTTTC; CDR3 protein: CASSQAVGSGANVLTF
D gene: TRBD1; J gene: TRBJ1-2; V gene: TRBV20-1; clone size: .; CDR3 DNA: TGCAGTGCTAGTGAATGGGACAGCTACTATGGCTACACCTTC; CDR3 protein: CSASEWDSYYGYTF
D gene: TRBD2; J gene: TRBJ2-1; V gene: TRBV20-1; clone size: .; CDR3 DNA: TGCAGTGCTAGAGGGACTAGCGACCCCTACAATGAGCAGTTCTTC; CDR3 protein: CSARGTSDPYNEQFF
D gene: .; J gene: TRBJ1-2; V gene: TRBV24-1; clone size: .; CDR3 DNA: TGTGCCACCAGCCCTGGGGAGCCCTATGGCTACACCTTC; CDR3 protein: CATSPGEPYGYTF
D gene: .; J gene: TRBJ2-7; V gene: TRBV29-1; clone size: .; CDR3 DNA: TGCAGCGTTAATAGGGGGTCCTACGAGCAGTACTTC; CDR3 protein: CSVNRGSYEQYF
D gene: TRBD2; J gene: TRBJ2-3; V gene: TRBV7-9; clone size: .; CDR3 DNA: TGTGCCAGCAAGGGGACTAGCGGCACAGATACGCAGTATTTT; CDR3 protein: CASKGTSGTDTQYF
D gene: TRBD2; J gene: TRBJ2-3; V gene: TRBV28; clone size: .; CDR3 DNA: TGTGCCAGCCTACCAAATATAGCGGGGGGCACAGATACGCAGTATTTT; CDR3 protein: CASLPNIAGGTDTQYF
D gene: TRBD1; J gene: TRBJ2-1; V gene: TRBV29-1; clone size: .; CDR3 DNA: TGCAGCGCCCGGGGGAGGGACAGGGTCCCCTTTGACTCCTACAATGAGCAGTTCTTC; CDR3 protein: CSARGRDRVPFDSYNEQFF
D gene: TRBD2; J gene: TRBJ2-1; V gene: TRBV12-3/TRBV12-4; clone size: .; CDR3 DNA: TGTGCCAGCACCGGGACTAGCGGGACTCAGTTCTTC; CDR3 protein: CASTGTSGTQFF
D gene: .; J gene: TRBJ2-5; V gene: TRBV5-4; clone size: .; CDR3 DNA: TGTGCCAGCAGGCGGGACAACGACGAGACCCAGTACTTC; CDR3 protein: CASRRDNDETQYF
D gene: TRBD2; J gene: TRBJ2-1; V gene: TRBV5-1; clone size: .; CDR3 DNA: TGCGCCAGCAGCTCGGGACTAGCGGATAGCTCCTACAATGAGCAGTTCTTC; CDR3 protein: CASSSGLADSSYNEQFF
D gene: TRBD2; J gene: TRBJ2-5; V gene: TRBV2; clone size: .; CDR3 DNA: TGTGCCAGCTGCTATAGCGGGAGGGAGACCCAGTACTTC; CDR3 protein: CASCYSGRETQYF
D gene: .; J gene: TRBJ2-4; V gene: TRBV5-6; clone size: .; CDR3 DNA: TGTGCCAGCAGCTTGGTAGGGGCGGGCGGAGACATTCAGTACTTC; CDR3 protein: CASSLVGAGGDIQYF
D gene: .; J gene: TRBJ2-3; V gene: TRBV5-1; clone size: .; CDR3 DNA: TGCGCCAGCAGACAGGACAGCCCCACAGATACGCAGTATTTT; CDR3 protein: CASRQDSPTDTQYF
D gene: TRBD1; J gene: TRBJ1-1; V gene: TRBV29-1; clone size: .; CDR3 DNA: TGCAGCGCCGACACAGGGGCAAACACTGAAGCTTTCTTT; CDR3 protein: CSADTGANTEAFF